These 18 T cell receptor beta chains were all obtained from the same sample, sequenced in a study of control samples from healthy donors and cancer patients. Libraries were prepared by immunoSEQ multiplex PCR; TCRdb keeps only in-frame clonotypes and omits some of them. The sample holds some 98,000 clones, around 84% seen once. The sample comprised PBMCs. The receptor set was obtained from a man aged 70-80 years with lung cancer.

The genes are TRBV10-2 and TRBJ1-1; D unresolved. Deletions cut 6 bases from V and 5 bases from J, with 13 bases between. There are 13 residues in the CDR3. Per the germline V gene, CDR1 is WSHSY and CDR2 is SAAADI. The DNA of the CDR3 is TGCGCCAGCAGCGTAGGGCAGAAAACTGAAGCTTTCTTT. It codes for CASSVGQKTEAFF.

The chain employs TRBV3-1 (or the pseudogene TRBV3-2) and TRBJ1-3; D not certain. The V and J ends lost 0 bases and 2 bases respectively, with 5 bases between them. The CDR3 runs 14 residues. Germline V CDR1 and CDR2: LGHDT, YNNKEL (reference sequence). CDR3 sequence (DNA): TGTGCCAGCAGCCAAGATATCACTGGAAACACCATATATTTT. Translation gives CASSQDITGNTIYF.

V and J are TRBV27 and TRBJ1-3; D is possibly TRBD1 (5 bases). Trimming removed 3 bases from V and 0 bases from J, with 15 bases in between. The CDR3 has 17 residues. The germline V gene encodes CDR1 MNHEY and CDR2 SMNVEV (reference sequence). Here the CDR3 reads CASSFRDPQSSGNTIYF. For the CDR3, the DNA is TGTGCCAGCAGTTTTAGGGACCCCCAGAGCTCTGGAAACACCATATATTTT.

The chain joins TRBV6-6 to TRBJ2-5; no definite D call. With 5 bases removed from V and 1 base from J, the gap between germline ends came to 5 bases. The CDR3 contains 12 residues. CDR1 MNHNY and CDR2 SVGAGI come from the germline V gene (reference sequence). The DNA for the CDR3 is TGTGCCAGCAGTCCAGGCCAAGAGACCCAGTACTTC. It yields the protein CASSPGQETQYF.

The chain employs TRBV30 and TRBJ2-1, with D possibly TRBD2 on 7 matching bases. The CDR3 is 15 residues long. Germline V gives CDR1 GTSNPN, CDR2 SVGIG (reference sequence). The ends were cut back, 0 bases at V and 2 bases at J, with 11 bases in the middle. The CDR3 coding sequence is TGTGCCTGGAGTGTAGGGCGGGGGCCCTACAATGAGCAGTTCTTC. It yields the protein CAWSVGRGPYNEQFF.

This clone was seen only a few times. The chain has TRBV7-6 and TRBJ2-7; TRBD1 is a possible D gene (6 bases). Trimming removed 5 bases from V and 0 bases from J, with 11 bases in between. The CDR3 has 14 residues. CDR1 and CDR2 (germline): SGHVS, FNYEAQ. The CDR3 DNA reads as TGTGCCAGCAGCCCAGGGGCTGGCTCCTACGAGCAGTACTTC. Its translation: CASSPGAGSYEQYF.

The V gene is TRBV3-1 (or the pseudogene TRBV3-2), the J gene TRBJ2-1; no firm D call. From germline, CDR1 is LGHDT and CDR2 YNNKEL (reference sequence). CDR3 size: 15 residues. The V and J ends lost 0 bases and 7 bases respectively, with 13 bases between them. CDR3 sequence reads: CASSQDRPSPNEQFF. In DNA, the CDR3 is TGTGCCAGCAGCCAAGATCGGCCGAGCCCGAATGAGCAGTTCTTC.

The DNA of the CDR3 is TGTGCCAGCAGCATGGACAGCCAGAGCACTGAAGCTTTCTTT. As protein: CASSMDSQSTEAFF. The chain combines TRBV9 with TRBJ1-1, with TRBD1 as a possible D gene (6 bases). Deletions cut 4 bases from V and 4 bases from J, with 14 bases between. The CDR3 runs 14 residues. From germline, CDR1 is SGDLS and CDR2 YYNGEE.

The DNA for the CDR3 is TGTGCCAGCAGGACAGGGGACATGAACACTGAAGCTTTCTTT. It specifies CASRTGDMNTEAFF. The J gene is TRBJ1-1, the V gene TRBV6-5; 8 bases are shared with TRBD1. This CDR3 comprises 14 residues. The germline V gene has CDR1 MNHEY and CDR2 SVGAGI. V was clipped by 6 bases and J by 0 bases; unmatched bases: 3.

This chain uses TRBV7-8 with TRBJ2-4; 7 bases line up with TRBD1. The CDR3 runs 16 residues. Germline V CDR1 and CDR2: SGHVS, FQNEAQ. Losses at the gene ends were 4 bases for V and 2 bases for J; bases not matched to a gene: 8. CDR3 DNA: TGTGCCAGCAGCTCCTTGACAGGGAAGACCAAAAACATTCAGTACTTC. Its translation: CASSSLTGKTKNIQYF.

Only a few counts were recorded for this clone. The rearrangement links TRBV5-1 to TRBJ2-6, with D possibly being TRBD2 (6 bases). The ends were cut back, 0 bases at V and 4 bases at J, with 20 bases in the middle. From germline, CDR1 is SGHRS and CDR2 YFSETQ. CDR3 length: 19 residues. CDR3 in DNA: TGCGCCAGCAGCTTGGAGGAGGGACCCCGCCAGGGAGGGGCCAACGTCCTGACTTTC. Translating it yields CASSLEEGPRQGGANVLTF. The whole variable domain, filled in from reference TRBV5-1 and TRBJ2-6, reads KAGVTQTPRYLIKTRGQQVTLSCSPISGHRSVSWYQQTPGQGLQFLFEYFSETQRNKGNFPGRFSGRQFSNSRSEMNVSTLELGDSALYLCASSLEEGPRQGGANVLTFGAGSRLTVL.

This chain uses TRBV10-3 with TRBJ2-1, with D possibly TRBD1 on 5 matching bases. Trimming took 4 bases from V and 7 from J, leaving 8 bases between them. Germline CDR1 is ENHRY and CDR2 is SYGVKD. This CDR3 has 12 amino acids. CDR3 residues: CAISGNRNEQFF. As DNA, the CDR3 is TGTGCCATCAGTGGAAACAGGAATGAGCAGTTCTTC.

The rearrangement uses TRBV7-8 and TRBJ1-4, with no clear D. Germline CDR1 is SGHVS and CDR2 is FQNEAQ. Trimming stripped 0 bases from V and 4 bases from J, with 3 bases between. There are 13 residues in the CDR3. CDR3 residues: CASSLADNEKLFF. For the CDR3, the DNA is TGTGCCAGCAGCTTAGCTGATAATGAAAAACTGTTTTTT.

V usage is TRBV30 and J usage is TRBJ2-7; weak D call: TRBD2 (5 bases). The V gene's germline CDR1 is GTSNPN and CDR2 SVGIG (reference sequence). The CDR3 consists of 14 residues. Trimming took 2 bases from V and 6 from J, leaving 17 bases between them. The CDR3 nucleotides read TGTGCCTGGAGTAGTCAGCCTCAGAGGGTCGAGCAGTACTTC. Encoded protein: CAWSSQPQRVEQYF. The full variable domain, completed using reference TRBV30 and TRBJ2-7, is SQTIHQWPATLVQPVGSPLSLECTVEGTSNPNLYWYRQAAGRGLQLLFYSVGIGQISSEVPQNLSASRPQDRQFILSSKKLLLSDSGFYLCAWSSQPQRVEQYFGPGTRLTVT.

In its sample, this clone was seen once. The J gene is TRBJ2-7, the V gene TRBV15; D perhaps matches TRBD2 (6 bases). The CDR3 length is 15 residues. Trimming pared 1 base from V and 1 base from J, leaving 11 bases between. Germline lookup yields CDR1 LNHNV and CDR2 YYDKDF (reference sequence). Written as DNA, the CDR3 is TGTGCCACCAGCAGAGGAGGGACTGTTTCCTACGAGCAGTACTTC. This codes for CATSRGGTVSYEQYF.

The V call is TRBV5-6, the J call TRBJ2-1; D unresolved. The CDR3 runs to 13 residues. The V and J ends lost 1 base and 0 bases respectively, with 2 bases between them. Germline lookup yields CDR1 SGHDT and CDR2 YYEEEE. The CDR3 DNA reads TGTGCCAGCAGCTTGAGCTCCTACAATGAGCAGTTCTTC. Amino acids: CASSLSSYNEQFF.

Only a few counts were recorded for this clone. This chain uses TRBV5-1 with TRBJ2-2, with D unresolved. The CDR3 totals 17 residues. The germline V gene encodes CDR1 SGHRS and CDR2 YFSETQ. The ends were cut back, 1 base at V and 1 base at J, with 14 bases in the middle. The CDR3 bases are TGCGCCAGCAGCTTGTTGGGCCCTCCACAGAACACCGGGGAGCTGTTTTTT. Translation: CASSLLGPPQNTGELFF.

This chain joins TRBV3-1 (or the pseudogene TRBV3-2) and TRBJ2-3; TRBD2 agrees at 9 bases. Germline V lookup: CDR1 LGHDT, CDR2 YNNKEL (reference sequence). Losses at the gene ends were 0 bases for V and 2 bases for J; bases not matched to a gene: 3. This CDR3 spans 16 amino acids. The CDR3 DNA reads TGTGCCAGCAGCCAAGATAAGCGGGGGGACACAGATACGCAGTATTTT. It specifies CASSQDKRGDTDTQYF.